This T cell receptor (beta chain) originates from a study of blood T cells in healthy people across ages. Whole-study results and caveats: Higher diversity, along with more naive CD4+ cells, distinguished long-lived donors from aged donors.

This clonotype was observed a handful of times. The antigen remains undetermined. Next came a second PCR, run for about 7 to 12 cycles, which used a sample-barcoded 5' primer along with a J-beta primer mix. TCRdb used MiXCR to reprocess the 5' RACE reads, holding one entry per CDR3 protein. In the table there are just under 550,000 distinct CDR3 sequences, 24% of which are singletons. These data were also filed under a second study, of T cells of mothers and their children.

Sequencing used blood. This TCR was recovered from a boy aged 5-17 years in good health.

This CDR3 reads CASSLVGQGLEAFF. CDR3 bases: TGTGCCAGCAGCTTAGTGGGACAGGGATTAGAAGCTTTCTTT. V is TRBV7-9 and J is TRBJ1-1; TRBD1 matches 9 bases. The trim removed 1 base at V and 8 bases at J, leaving 5 bases unmatched. Per the germline V gene, CDR1 is SEHNR and CDR2 is FQNEAQ (reference sequence). The CDR3 runs to 14 residues.